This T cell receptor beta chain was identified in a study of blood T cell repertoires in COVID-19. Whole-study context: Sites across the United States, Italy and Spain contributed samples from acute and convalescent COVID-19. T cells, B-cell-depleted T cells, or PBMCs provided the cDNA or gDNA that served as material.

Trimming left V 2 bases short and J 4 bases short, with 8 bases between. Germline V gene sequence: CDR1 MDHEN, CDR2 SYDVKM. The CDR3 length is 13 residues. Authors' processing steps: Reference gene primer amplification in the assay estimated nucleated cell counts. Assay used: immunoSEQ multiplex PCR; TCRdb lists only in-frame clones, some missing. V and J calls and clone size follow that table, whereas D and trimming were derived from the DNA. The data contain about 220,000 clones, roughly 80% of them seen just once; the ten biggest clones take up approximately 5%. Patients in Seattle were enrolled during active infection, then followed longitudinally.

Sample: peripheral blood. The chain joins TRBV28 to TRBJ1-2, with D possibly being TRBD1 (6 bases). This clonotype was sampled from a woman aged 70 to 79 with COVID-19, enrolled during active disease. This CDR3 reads CASSLPGAYGYTF. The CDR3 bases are TGTGCCAGCAGTTTACCAGGGGCCTATGGCTACACCTTC.